The clone carrying this TCR beta chain came up a few times. Its antigen is unidentified. One heparinised blood draw averaging about 110 mL was given by each donor. The entry originates in a study of beta chain features in type 1 diabetes. At the level of the study: The patient and healthy donor groups were comparable for age, gender and cell yields.

The sequenced template was cDNA made from the entire isolated RNA. Produced via immunoSEQ multiplex PCR; TCRdb's table is partial and in-frame only. The repertoire consists of hundreds of thousands of clones, with 14% occurring once and the leading ten covering 0.017%. Per germline, CDR1 KGHSH and CDR2 LQKENI. The CDR3 has 14 residues. Trimming stripped 1 base from V and 1 base from J, with 7 bases between. Overall study results and limits: A moderate, significant TCRB CDR3 shortening appeared in type 1 diabetes across four CD4+ subsets. In the patient group, naive, central memory and Treg TCRB repertoires seemed more alike than in the healthy donor group.

The V gene is TRBV18, the J gene TRBJ1-1; weak D call: TRBD1 (5 bases). This clonotype was sampled from a man aged 30 to 39 with type 1 diabetes. Sequencing was done on a sample of naive CD4+ T cells from blood. The DNA for the CDR3 is TGTGCCAGCTCACCACAACAGGAGAACACTGAAGCTTTCTTT. It translates to CASSPQQENTEAFF.